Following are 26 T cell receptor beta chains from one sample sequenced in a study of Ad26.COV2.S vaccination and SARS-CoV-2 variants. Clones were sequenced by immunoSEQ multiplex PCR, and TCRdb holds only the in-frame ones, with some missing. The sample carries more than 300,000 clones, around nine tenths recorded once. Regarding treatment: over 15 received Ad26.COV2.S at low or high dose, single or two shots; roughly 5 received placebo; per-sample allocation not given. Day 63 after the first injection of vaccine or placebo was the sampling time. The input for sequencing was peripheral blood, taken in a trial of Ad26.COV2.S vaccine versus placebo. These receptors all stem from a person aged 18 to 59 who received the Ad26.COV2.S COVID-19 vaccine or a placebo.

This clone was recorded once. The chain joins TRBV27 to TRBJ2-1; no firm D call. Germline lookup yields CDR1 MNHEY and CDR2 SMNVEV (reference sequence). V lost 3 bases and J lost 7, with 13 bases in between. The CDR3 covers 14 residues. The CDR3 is CASSFGAASNEQFF. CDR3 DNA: TGTGCCAGCAGTTTCGGAGCAGCAAGTAATGAGCAGTTCTTC.

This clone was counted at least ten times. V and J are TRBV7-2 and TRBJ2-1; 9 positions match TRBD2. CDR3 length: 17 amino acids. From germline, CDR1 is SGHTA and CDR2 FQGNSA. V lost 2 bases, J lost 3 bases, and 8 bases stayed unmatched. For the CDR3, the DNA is TGTGCCAGCAGCTTATCCCCGACTAGCGGTATCTACAATGAGCAGTTCTTC. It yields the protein CASSLSPTSGIYNEQFF. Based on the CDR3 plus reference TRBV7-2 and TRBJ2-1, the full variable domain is GAGVSQSPSNKVTEKGKDVELRCDPISGHTALYWYRQSLGQGLEFLIYFQGNSAPDKSGLPSDRFSAERTGGSVSTLTIQRTQQEDSAVYLCASSLSPTSGIYNEQFFGPGTRLTVL.

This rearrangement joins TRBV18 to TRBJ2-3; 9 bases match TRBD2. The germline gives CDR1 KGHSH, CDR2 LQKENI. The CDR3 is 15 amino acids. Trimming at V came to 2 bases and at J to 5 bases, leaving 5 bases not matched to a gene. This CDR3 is CASSPARGGLDTQYF. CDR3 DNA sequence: TGTGCCAGCTCACCAGCGCGGGGGGGCCTAGATACGCAGTATTTT.

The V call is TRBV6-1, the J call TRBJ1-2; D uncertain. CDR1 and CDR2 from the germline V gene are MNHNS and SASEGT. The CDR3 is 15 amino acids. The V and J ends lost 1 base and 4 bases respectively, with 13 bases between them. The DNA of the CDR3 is TGTGCCAGCAGTGAAGTGGCGGCAGCTTTCTATGGCTACACCTTC. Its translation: CASSEVAAAFYGYTF.

This CDR3 reads CASSFLGTSSDTQYF. The DNA for the CDR3 is TGCGCCAGCAGCTTCCTCGGGACGTCATCGGATACGCAGTATTTT. The chain employs TRBV5-1 and TRBJ2-3; possibly TRBD1 or TRBD2 for D (5 bases each). The V end lost 2 bases, the J end lost 6 bases, and 16 bases lay between the germline ends. CDR3 length equals 15 residues. Germline V gives CDR1 SGHRS, CDR2 YFSETQ.

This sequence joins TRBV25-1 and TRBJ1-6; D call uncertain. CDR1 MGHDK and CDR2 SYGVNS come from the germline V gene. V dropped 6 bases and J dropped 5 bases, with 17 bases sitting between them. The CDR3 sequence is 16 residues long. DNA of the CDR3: TGTGCCAGCAGAGATCGGGGAGGTATGAATAATTCACCCCTCCACTTT. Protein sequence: CASRDRGGMNNSPLHF. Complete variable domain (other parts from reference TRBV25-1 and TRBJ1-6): EADIYQTPRYLVIGTGKKITLECSQTMGHDKMYWYQQDPGMELHLIHYSYGVNSTEKGDLSSESTVSRIRTEHFPLTLESARPSHTSQYLCASRDRGGMNNSPLHFGNGTRLTVT.

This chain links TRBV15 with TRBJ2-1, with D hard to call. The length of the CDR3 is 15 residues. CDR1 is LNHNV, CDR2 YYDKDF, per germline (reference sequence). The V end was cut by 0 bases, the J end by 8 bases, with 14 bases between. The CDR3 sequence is CATSRDALSLDEQFF. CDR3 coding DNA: TGTGCCACCAGCAGAGATGCTCTGTCTTTAGATGAGCAGTTCTTC.

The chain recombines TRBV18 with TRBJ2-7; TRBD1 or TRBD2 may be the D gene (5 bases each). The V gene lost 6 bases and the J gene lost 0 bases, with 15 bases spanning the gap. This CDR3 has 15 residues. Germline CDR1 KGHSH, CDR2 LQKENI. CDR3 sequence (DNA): TGTGCCAGCTCCCCCACGGGTGGGGGCTCCTACGAGCAGTACTTC. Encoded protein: CASSPTGGGSYEQYF.

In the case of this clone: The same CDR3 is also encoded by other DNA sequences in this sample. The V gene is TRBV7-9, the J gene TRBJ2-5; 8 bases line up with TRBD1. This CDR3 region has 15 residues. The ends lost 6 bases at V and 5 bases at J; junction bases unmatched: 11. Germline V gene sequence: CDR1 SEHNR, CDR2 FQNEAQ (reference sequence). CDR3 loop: CASSSGTGGRETQYF. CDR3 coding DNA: TGTGCCAGCAGTTCAGGGACAGGCGGAAGGGAGACCCAGTACTTC.

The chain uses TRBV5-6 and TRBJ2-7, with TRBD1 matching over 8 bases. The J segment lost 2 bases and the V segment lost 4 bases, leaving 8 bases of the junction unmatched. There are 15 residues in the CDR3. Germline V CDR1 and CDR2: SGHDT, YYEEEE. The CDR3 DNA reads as TGTGCCAGCAGCCTAGGACAGGGAGGCGCCTACGAGCAGTACTTC. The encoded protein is CASSLGQGGAYEQYF.

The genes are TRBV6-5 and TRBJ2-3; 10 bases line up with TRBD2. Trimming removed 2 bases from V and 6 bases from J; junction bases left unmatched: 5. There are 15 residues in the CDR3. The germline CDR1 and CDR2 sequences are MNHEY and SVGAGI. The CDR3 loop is CASSYRASGGDTQYF. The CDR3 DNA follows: TGTGCCAGCAGTTACCGGGCTAGCGGGGGTGATACGCAGTATTTT.

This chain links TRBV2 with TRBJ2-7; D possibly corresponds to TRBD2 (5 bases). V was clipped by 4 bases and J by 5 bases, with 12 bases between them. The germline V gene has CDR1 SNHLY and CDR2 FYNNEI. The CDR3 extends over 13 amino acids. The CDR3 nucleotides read TGTGCCAGCAGTGGGGCAGGAGGTCACGAGCAGTACTTC. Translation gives CASSGAGGHEQYF.

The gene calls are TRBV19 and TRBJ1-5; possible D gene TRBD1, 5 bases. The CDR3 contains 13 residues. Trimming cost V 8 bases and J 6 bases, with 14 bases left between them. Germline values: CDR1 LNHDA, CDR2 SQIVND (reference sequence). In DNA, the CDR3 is TGTGCCAGTCAAGGCCTCGACAGTCAGCCCCAGCATTTT. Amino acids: CASQGLDSQPQHF.

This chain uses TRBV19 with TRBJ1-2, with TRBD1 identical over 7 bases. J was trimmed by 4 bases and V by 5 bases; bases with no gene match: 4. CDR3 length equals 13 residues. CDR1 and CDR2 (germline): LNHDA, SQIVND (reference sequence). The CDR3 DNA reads TGTGCCAGTAGTGTACAGGGGAGCTATGGCTACACCTTC. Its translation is CASSVQGSYGYTF.

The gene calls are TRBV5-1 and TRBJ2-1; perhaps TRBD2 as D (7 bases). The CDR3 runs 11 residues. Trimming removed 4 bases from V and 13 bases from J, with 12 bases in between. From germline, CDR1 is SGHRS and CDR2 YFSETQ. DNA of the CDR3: TGCGCCAGCAGCGGGGGGGCAGTTCAGTTCTTC. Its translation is CASSGGAVQFF.

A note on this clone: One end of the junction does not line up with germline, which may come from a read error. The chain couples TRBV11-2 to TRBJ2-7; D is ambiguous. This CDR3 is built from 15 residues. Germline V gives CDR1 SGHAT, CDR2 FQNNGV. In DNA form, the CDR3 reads TGTGCCAGCAGCTTAGATCACGGGCAGGCCTACGGGCAGTACTTC. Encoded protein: CASSLDHGQAYGQYF.

CDR3 in amino acids: CASSQHPGLDEQFF. The CDR3 DNA follows: TGTGCCAGCAGCCAGCATCCGGGACTTGATGAGCAGTTCTTC. The chain couples TRBV3-1 (or the pseudogene TRBV3-2) to TRBJ2-1; possible D gene TRBD2, 6 bases. V lost 3 bases to trimming and J lost 8 bases, with 14 bases between them. The CDR3 contains 14 residues. Germline V gene sequence: CDR1 LGHDT, CDR2 YNNKEL (reference sequence).

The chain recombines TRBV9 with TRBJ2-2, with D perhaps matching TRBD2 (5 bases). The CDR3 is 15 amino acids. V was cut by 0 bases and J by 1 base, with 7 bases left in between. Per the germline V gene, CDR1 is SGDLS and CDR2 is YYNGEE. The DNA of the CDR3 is TGTGCCAGCAGCGTAGGAGCGGAGAACACCGGGGAGCTGTTTTTT. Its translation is CASSVGAENTGELFF.

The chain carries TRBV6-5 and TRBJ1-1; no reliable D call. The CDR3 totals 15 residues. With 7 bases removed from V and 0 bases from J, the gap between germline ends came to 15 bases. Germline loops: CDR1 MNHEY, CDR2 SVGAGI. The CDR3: CASKNGYTVNTEAFF. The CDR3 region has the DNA TGTGCCAGCAAGAACGGGTATACGGTGAACACTGAAGCTTTCTTT.

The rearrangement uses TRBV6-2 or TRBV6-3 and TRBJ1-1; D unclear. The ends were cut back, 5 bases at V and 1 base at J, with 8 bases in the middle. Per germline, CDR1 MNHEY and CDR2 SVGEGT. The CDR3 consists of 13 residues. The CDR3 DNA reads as TGTGCCAGCAGTAAGGACTGGAACACTGAAGCTTTCTTT. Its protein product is CASSKDWNTEAFF.

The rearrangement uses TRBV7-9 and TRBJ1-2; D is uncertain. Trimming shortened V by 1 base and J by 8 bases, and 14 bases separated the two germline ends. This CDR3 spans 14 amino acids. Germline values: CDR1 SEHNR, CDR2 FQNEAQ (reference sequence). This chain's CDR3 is CASSLGDYFPGYTF. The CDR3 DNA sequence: TGTGCCAGCAGCTTAGGCGATTACTTCCCGGGCTACACCTTC.

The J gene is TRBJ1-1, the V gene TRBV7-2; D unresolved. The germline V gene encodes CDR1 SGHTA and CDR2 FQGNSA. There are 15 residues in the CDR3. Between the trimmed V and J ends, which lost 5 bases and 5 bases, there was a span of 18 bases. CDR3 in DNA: TGTGCCAGCAGCCCTAGACTGCTGGGGAGGACTGAAGCTTTCTTT. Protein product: CASSPRLLGRTEAFF.

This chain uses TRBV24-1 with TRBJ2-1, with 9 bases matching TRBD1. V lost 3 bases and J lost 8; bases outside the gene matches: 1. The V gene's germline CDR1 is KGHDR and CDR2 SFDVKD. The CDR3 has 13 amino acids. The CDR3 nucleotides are TGTGCCACCAGTGATCGGACAGGGGATGAGCAGTTCTTC. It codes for CATSDRTGDEQFF.

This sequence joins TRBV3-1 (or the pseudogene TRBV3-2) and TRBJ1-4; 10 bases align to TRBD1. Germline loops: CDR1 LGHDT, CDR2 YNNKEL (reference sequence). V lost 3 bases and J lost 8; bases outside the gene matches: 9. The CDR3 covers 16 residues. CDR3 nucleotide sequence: TGTGCCAGCAGCCACCGCGACAGGGGGCCGAGGGAAAAACTGTTTTTT. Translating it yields CASSHRDRGPREKLFF.

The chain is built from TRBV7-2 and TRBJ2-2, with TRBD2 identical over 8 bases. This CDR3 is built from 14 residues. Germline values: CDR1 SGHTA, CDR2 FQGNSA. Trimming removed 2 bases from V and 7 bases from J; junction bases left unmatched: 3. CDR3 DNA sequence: TGTGCCAGCAGCTTAACGAGCGGGAGCGGGGAGCTGTTTTTT. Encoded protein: CASSLTSGSGELFF.

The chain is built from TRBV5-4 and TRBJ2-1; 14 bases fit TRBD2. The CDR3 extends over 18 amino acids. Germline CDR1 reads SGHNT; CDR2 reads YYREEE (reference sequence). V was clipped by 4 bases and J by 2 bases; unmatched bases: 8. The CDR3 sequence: CASSHGTSGRSTYNEQFF. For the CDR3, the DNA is TGTGCCAGCAGCCATGGGACTAGCGGGAGAAGCACCTACAATGAGCAGTTCTTC.